This T cell receptor beta chain was observed in a study of human T cells and chemical hapten exposure. The CDR3 is 15 residues long. V was pared by 5 bases and J by 3 bases, with 5 bases of the junction left unmatched. Germline assignment: CDR1 MNHEY and CDR2 SMNVEV (reference sequence). TCRdb redid the calling of the RACE reads with MiXCR, one entry per CDR3 protein. The sample lists roughly 48,000 distinct CDR3 sequences; about 10% were seen once. This clonotype was observed at least ten times. Time point reported: patch test 1, 2 weeks after DPC sensitization. Treatment defined: therapeutic diphenylcyclopropenone sensitization with weekly scalp DPC. Total RNA was isolated from unfractionated whole blood.

This TCR derives from a middle-aged woman with alopecia areata. Some clones in this sample may be carry-over from other donors' samples. The chain couples TRBV27 to TRBJ1-5, with TRBD1 matching 9 bases. Sequences were derived from whole blood, sampled in connection with sensitization to the hapten diphenylcyclopropenone (DPC). CDR3 loop: CASSLGTGFNQPQHF. The CDR3 DNA sequence: TGTGCCAGCAGTCTAGGGACAGGGTTCAATCAGCCCCAGCATTTT.